These 32 T cell receptor beta chains share one sample of origin, sequenced in a study of vaccination and CD4 T cells after COVID-19 (dated by TCRdb to between 2021 and 2024). Receptors were amplified or captured by PCR. Sequenced on an Illumina iSeq 100. TCRdb reworked the public reads: Q25 trimming with fastp, MiXCR clone assembly, productive beta chains retained. Rows matching on CDR3 protein sequence are summarized as one entry with the most common DNA and genes. The sample table lists 20,000 to 25,000 distinct CDR3 sequences, more than 45% of them with a count of one. Roughly 0.9% of the sample rests with the top ten. The sample was CD4+ T cells from blood, taken before SARS-CoV-2 vaccination. All receptors derive from a human donor who had recovered from COVID-19.

This rearrangement joins TRBV6-1 to TRBJ1-2; 8 bases agree with TRBD1. The length of the CDR3 is 14 residues. Looked up from germline, CDR1 is MNHNS and CDR2 is SASEGT. Losses at the gene ends were 8 bases for V and 5 bases for J; bases not matched to a gene: 10. CDR3 amino acids: CASRGGDRGYGYTF. The CDR3 nucleotides are TGTGCCAGCCGGGGGGGTGACAGGGGATATGGCTACACCTTC.

This clonotype was observed a handful of times. The chain couples TRBV7-2 to TRBJ1-1; perhaps TRBD1 as D (6 bases). Germline V CDR1 and CDR2: SGHTA, FQGNSA. The V gene lost 2 bases and the J gene lost 1 base, with 20 bases spanning the gap. The length of the CDR3 is 18 residues. DNA for the CDR3: TGTGCCAGCAGCTTAAAACCGGGGCCAGGGGCCAGGAACACTGAAGCTTTCTTT. Residues: CASSLKPGPGARNTEAFF. The variable domain in full, completed from reference TRBV7-2 and TRBJ1-1, reads GAGVSQSPSNKVTEKGKDVELRCDPISGHTALYWYRQSLGQGLEFLIYFQGNSAPDKSGLPSDRFSAERTGGSVSTLTIQRTQQEDSAVYLCASSLKPGPGARNTEAFFGQGTRLTVV.

V is TRBV5-8 and J is TRBJ2-5; D gene ambiguous. Germline V gene sequence: CDR1 SGHTS, CDR2 YDEGEE. V lost 0 bases and J 3 bases, leaving 15 bases between the germline ends. The CDR3 sequence is 16 residues long. DNA of the CDR3: TGTGCCAGCAGCTTGGCCCTTATTTGGGAAGAAGAGACCCAGTACTTC. This gives the protein CASSLALIWEEETQYF.

The V and J genes are TRBV24-1 and TRBJ2-5; D is uncertain. The V gene's germline CDR1 is KGHDR and CDR2 SFDVKD. The CDR3 has 12 residues. Trimming removed 4 bases from V and 4 bases from J, with 6 bases in between. CDR3 protein: CATSDYLETQYF. CDR3 nucleotide sequence: TGTGCCACCAGTGACTACTTAGAGACCCAGTACTTC.

The rearrangement uses TRBV7-9 and TRBJ2-5; D is undetermined. CDR1 and CDR2 (germline): SEHNR, FQNEAQ (reference sequence). V lost 2 bases and J 0 bases, leaving 10 bases between the germline ends. CDR3 length equals 15 residues. CDR3 sequence (DNA): TGTGCCAGCAGCTTAAACGGGCGGAACCAAGAGACCCAGTACTTC. This sequence encodes CASSLNGRNQETQYF.

The V and J genes are TRBV19 and TRBJ2-5; maybe TRBD1 (5 bases). The CDR3 is 13 residues long. Deletions cut 6 bases from V and 5 bases from J, with 13 bases between. Germline V CDR1 and CDR2: LNHDA, SQIVND (reference sequence). For the CDR3, the DNA is TGTGCCAGTAGCTTCCAGGGTCGGGAGACCCAGTACTTC. It is translated as CASSFQGRETQYF.

The chain carries TRBV5-4 and TRBJ1-2, with TRBD1 identical over 9 bases. Germline V gene data show CDR1 as SGHNT and CDR2 as YYREEE (reference sequence). The length of the CDR3 is 16 residues. The trim removed 0 bases at V and 4 bases at J, leaving 7 bases unmatched. CDR3 in amino acids: CASSLGGDRASYGYTF. The CDR3 DNA follows: TGTGCCAGCAGCTTGGGAGGGGACAGGGCTAGCTATGGCTACACCTTC. The full variable domain, its missing parts supplied by reference TRBV5-4 and TRBJ1-2, is ETGVTQSPTHLIKTRGQQVTLRCSSQSGHNTVSWYQQALGQGPQFIFQYYREEENGRGNFPPRFSGLQFPNYSSELNVNALELDDSALYLCASSLGGDRASYGYTFGSGTRLTVV.

This chain uses TRBV6-4 with TRBJ2-5; perhaps TRBD2 as D (5 bases). This CDR3 is built from 13 residues. Trimming cost V 8 bases and J 1 base, with 11 bases left between them. Germline V gives CDR1 MRHNA, CDR2 SNTAGT. CDR3 protein: CASGRLSQETQYF. In DNA form, the CDR3 reads TGTGCCAGCGGGAGACTCTCCCAAGAGACCCAGTACTTC.

The chain recombines TRBV24-1 with TRBJ2-1, with no clear D. V gave up 3 bases and J gave up 12 bases, with 11 bases separating them. Germline V gives CDR1 KGHDR, CDR2 SFDVKD. CDR3 length: 12 amino acids. In DNA form, the CDR3 reads TGTGCCACCAGTGATAAGACAATAGGGCAGTTCTTC. Protein product: CATSDKTIGQFF.

The chain employs TRBV10-3 and TRBJ2-2, with D perhaps TRBD2 (7 bases). Germline-derived CDR1 and CDR2 are ENHRY and SYGVKD. Trimming took 6 bases from V and 2 from J, leaving 19 bases between them. The CDR3 covers 17 residues. The CDR3 spells CAISPRGGEGNTGELFF. The CDR3 bases are TGTGCCATCAGCCCAAGGGGGGGGGAAGGAAACACCGGGGAGCTGTTTTTT.

The V and J genes are TRBV21-1 and TRBJ2-7; the D segment call TRBD2 is taken from the table without a DNA check. TRBV21-1 is shown as a pseudogene. The length of the CDR3 is 16 residues. The CDR3 reads CASSKWNSGTKYEQYF. The DNA of the CDR3 is TGTGCCAGCAGCAAATGGAATAGCGGGACCAAATACGAGCAGTACTTC.

The V and J genes are TRBV19 and TRBJ2-1, with unresolved D. The CDR3 has 12 amino acids. Between the trimmed V and J ends, which lost 5 bases and 12 bases, there was a span of 14 bases. Germline CDR1 LNHDA, CDR2 SQIVND (reference sequence). DNA for the CDR3: TGTGCCAGTAGTGCTCGACCTGTTGGGCAGTTCTTC. Its protein product is CASSARPVGQFF.

V is TRBV7-9 and J is TRBJ2-7, with 10 bases that match TRBD1. The J segment lost 4 bases and the V segment lost 2 bases, leaving 5 bases of the junction unmatched. The CDR3 spans 15 residues. Germline lookup yields CDR1 SEHNR and CDR2 FQNEAQ (reference sequence). The CDR3 loop reads CASSLRQGAIYEQYF. The CDR3, as DNA: TGTGCCAGCAGCTTACGACAGGGGGCGATTTACGAGCAGTACTTC.

The chain has TRBV6-1 and TRBJ2-7; TRBD1 matches at 9 bases. In germline, CDR1 is MNHNS, CDR2 SASEGT. V gave up 5 bases and J gave up 5 bases; unmatched junction bases: 13. The CDR3 sequence is 16 residues long. The chain's CDR3 is CASSRNRDRVANEQYF. The CDR3 DNA follows: TGTGCCAGCAGTCGAAACCGGGACAGGGTAGCAAACGAGCAGTACTTC.

CDR3 in amino acids: CASSYSGQPGELFF. CDR3 nucleotides: TGTGCCAGCAGTTACTCCGGCCAGCCCGGGGAGCTGTTTTTT. V usage is TRBV6-2 or TRBV6-3 and J usage is TRBJ2-2, with unresolved D. The length of the CDR3 is 14 residues. Germline assignment: CDR1 MNHEY and CDR2 SVGEGT. Trimming removed 0 bases from V and 6 bases from J, with 8 bases in between.

The CDR3 protein is CAWSGDSYEQYF. CDR3 nucleotide sequence: TGTGCCTGGAGTGGGGATTCCTACGAGCAGTACTTC. V gene TRBV30 combines with J gene TRBJ2-7; no definite D call. Germline V gives CDR1 GTSNPN, CDR2 SVGIG (reference sequence). The CDR3 consists of 12 residues. Trimming stripped 1 base from V and 1 base from J, with 5 bases between.

The rearrangement links TRBV7-9 to TRBJ2-4; the D gene is possibly TRBD1 (5 bases). The J call is uncertain, as TRBJ2-5 better fits the DNA end. CDR3 size: 13 residues. CDR1 is SEHNR and CDR2 is FQNEAQ in the germline V gene (reference sequence). CDR3 amino acids: CASSLVRVETQYF. The CDR3 bases are TGTGCCAGCAGCTTAGTCAGGGTAGAGACCCAGTACTTC.

This clonotype turned up a few times. The chain recombines TRBV6-1 with TRBJ1-5, with TRBD1 matching 11 bases. The CDR3 is 17 residues long. Trimming cost V 4 bases and J 1 base; bases outside gene matches: 6. Per the germline V gene, CDR1 is MNHNS and CDR2 is SASEGT. CDR3 DNA sequence: TGTGCCAGCAGTGGAGGGACAGGGGGATGGAGCAATCAGCCCCAGCATTTT. Protein sequence: CASSGGTGGWSNQPQHF.

This clonotype has a single count. V and J are TRBV5-4 and TRBJ2-3; 8 bases fit TRBD2. The CDR3 extends over 16 amino acids. Germline trimming cut 4 bases from V and 4 bases from J; bases unmatched to any gene: 11. Per germline, CDR1 SGHNT and CDR2 YYREEE (reference sequence). The CDR3 sequence: CASSPQTSEGADTQYF. The CDR3 coding sequence is TGTGCCAGCAGCCCCCAGACTAGCGAAGGCGCAGATACGCAGTATTTT.

The J gene is TRBJ2-5, the V gene TRBV2; D remains unclear. Trimming removed 3 bases from V and 3 bases from J, with 11 bases in between. This CDR3 contains 14 residues. The germline CDR1 and CDR2 sequences are SNHLY and FYNNEI. In DNA form, the CDR3 reads TGTGCCAGCAGTGATTCGTCCGGAGAAGAGACCCAGTACTTC. It yields the protein CASSDSSGEETQYF.

CDR3 DNA sequence: TGTGCCAGCAGCACAATAAAATATGGCACAGATACGCAGTATTTT. It specifies CASSTIKYGTDTQYF. This chain uses TRBV7-9 with TRBJ2-3; no reliable D call. The CDR3 is made up of 15 amino acids. Looked up from germline, CDR1 is SEHNR and CDR2 is FQNEAQ (reference sequence). The V gene lost 5 bases and the J gene lost 1 base, with 13 bases spanning the gap.

This clonotype was seen a few times. The V call is TRBV20-1, the J call TRBJ1-1, with D possibly being TRBD1 (5 bases). Germline assignment: CDR1 DFQATT and CDR2 SNEGSKA (reference sequence). CDR3 length: 13 amino acids. V lost 5 bases and J 1 base, leaving 11 bases between the germline ends. CDR3 region: CSARAQGNTEAFF. The CDR3 nucleotides are TGCAGTGCTCGGGCCCAGGGGAACACTGAAGCTTTCTTT.

This chain links TRBV4-2 with TRBJ2-5; tentatively, D is TRBD1 (5 bases). The CDR3 has 14 residues. Germline CDR1 and CDR2: LGHNA and YNFKEQ. V dropped 2 bases and J dropped 1 base, with 8 bases sitting between them. The CDR3 DNA sequence: TGTGCCAGCAGCCAACGGCAGGGCCAAGAGACCCAGTACTTC. Residues: CASSQRQGQETQYF.

The V call is TRBV2, the J call TRBJ1-2; no firm D call. The CDR3 runs 13 residues. CDR1 and CDR2 from the germline V gene are SNHLY and FYNNEI. V was shortened by 5 bases and J by 0 bases, with 7 bases between the two germline ends. CDR3: CASSRQSNYGYTF. The DNA of the CDR3 is TGTGCCAGCAGTCGACAATCTAACTATGGCTACACCTTC.

This clonotype was counted a single time. The genes are TRBV6-1 and TRBJ1-5; no reliable D call. The V end lost 6 bases, the J end lost 5 bases, and 17 bases lay between the germline ends. Germline values: CDR1 MNHNS, CDR2 SASEGT. This CDR3 region has 15 residues. Written as DNA, the CDR3 is TGTGCCAGCAGATCAAGAGACACAGCCCATCAGCCCCAGCATTTT. Protein: CASRSRDTAHQPQHF.

This clonotype was detected only a few times. The J gene is TRBJ1-3, the V gene TRBV20-1; D is uncertain. Trimming stripped 1 base from V and 0 bases from J, with 10 bases between. Germline V gives CDR1 DFQATT, CDR2 SNEGSKA (reference sequence). The length of the CDR3 is 15 residues. This CDR3 reads CSARGAVNSGNTIYF. The DNA for the CDR3 is TGCAGTGCTAGAGGGGCAGTAAACTCTGGAAACACCATATATTTT.

The CDR3 protein is CASSIDPPAVNYNSPLHF. In DNA form, the CDR3 reads TGTGCCAGTAGTATAGATCCTCCGGCGGTCAACTATAATTCACCCCTCCACTTT. The chain links TRBV19 to TRBJ1-6; no firm D call. There are 18 residues in the CDR3. Trimming took off 0 bases at V and 3 bases at J, with 15 bases between the two ends. Germline V CDR1 and CDR2: LNHDA, SQIVND (reference sequence).

This clonotype came up a few times. V and J are TRBV10-3 and TRBJ1-2; D unresolved. Trimming took off 4 bases at V and 7 bases at J, with 16 bases between the two ends. CDR1 and CDR2 (germline): ENHRY, SYGVKD. CDR3 size: 14 residues. CDR3 residues: CAISGSQKILGYTF. The CDR3 DNA follows: TGTGCCATCAGTGGATCACAGAAAATTCTTGGCTACACCTTC.

The chain recombines TRBV12-3 or TRBV12-4 with TRBJ2-7; TRBD1 is a possible D gene (6 bases). This CDR3 region has 14 residues. V was cut by 8 bases and J by 3 bases, with 17 bases left in between. The CDR3 region has the DNA TGTGCCAGCTCGACACAGGGAAATTTCTACGAGCAGTACTTC. Its protein product is CASSTQGNFYEQYF.

J is TRBJ2-7 and V is TRBV2; 7 nucleotides agree with TRBD1. Per germline, CDR1 SNHLY and CDR2 FYNNEI. V lost 6 bases to trimming and J lost 3 bases; unmatched junction nucleotides: 29. The CDR3 is 21 amino acids. Here the CDR3 reads CASSPRDRRSADPPNGYEQYF. CDR3 nucleotide sequence: TGTGCCAGCAGCCCCCGGGACAGACGCTCAGCGGACCCGCCGAATGGCTACGAGCAGTACTTC.

This chain connects TRBV27 to TRBJ2-4, with D perhaps matching TRBD2 (5 bases). Trimming took 5 bases from V and 9 from J, leaving 26 bases between them. This CDR3 has 17 residues. Per germline, CDR1 MNHEY and CDR2 SMNVEV (reference sequence). The CDR3 loop reads CASSPPGGRLNRGIQYF. CDR3 nucleotide sequence: TGTGCCAGCAGTCCCCCGGGTGGTCGTCTTAACCGGGGCATTCAGTACTTC.

The rearrangement links TRBV6-1 to TRBJ1-1; 8 bases match TRBD1. The CDR3 is 13 residues long. The trim removed 6 bases at V and 7 bases at J, leaving 7 bases unmatched. Germline CDR1 MNHNS, CDR2 SASEGT. Here the CDR3 reads CASSGQGPGEAFF. The CDR3 nucleotides read TGTGCCAGCAGCGGACAGGGTCCCGGTGAAGCTTTCTTT.